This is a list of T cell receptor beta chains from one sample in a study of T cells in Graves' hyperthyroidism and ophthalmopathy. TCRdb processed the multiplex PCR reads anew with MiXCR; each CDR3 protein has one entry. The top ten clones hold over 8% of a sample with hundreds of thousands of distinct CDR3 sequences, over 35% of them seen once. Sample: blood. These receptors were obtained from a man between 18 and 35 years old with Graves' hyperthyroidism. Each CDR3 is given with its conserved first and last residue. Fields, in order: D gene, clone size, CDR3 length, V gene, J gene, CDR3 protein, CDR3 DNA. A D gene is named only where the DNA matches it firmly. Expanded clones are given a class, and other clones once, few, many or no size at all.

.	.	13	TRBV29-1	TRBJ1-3	CSVSGASGNTIYF	TGCAGCGTTTCGGGGGCGAGTGGAAACACCATATATTTT
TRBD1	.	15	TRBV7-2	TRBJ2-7	CASSPRAGTVHEQYF	TGTGCCAGCAGCCCTCGAGCCGGGACAGTCCACGAGCAGTACTTC
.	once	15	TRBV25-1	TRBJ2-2	CASKAQGRDTGELFF	TGTGCCAGCAAGGCTCAGGGGAGGGACACCGGGGAGCTGTTTTTT
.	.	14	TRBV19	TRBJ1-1	CATQSGPLGPEAFF	TGTGCCACCCAATCCGGGCCGCTGGGGCCTGAAGCTTTCTTT
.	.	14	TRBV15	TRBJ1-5	CASSLESGQQPQHF	TGTGCCAGCAGCCTCGAATCGGGGCAGCAGCCCCAGCATTTT
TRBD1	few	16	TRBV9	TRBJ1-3	CASSLTGSLLGNTIYF	TGTGCCAGCAGCTTGACAGGGAGTCTTCTAGGAAACACCATATATTTT
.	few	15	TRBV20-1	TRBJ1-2	CSARRPGGRDYGYTF	TGCAGTGCTAGACGACCGGGTGGGAGGGACTATGGCTACACCTTC
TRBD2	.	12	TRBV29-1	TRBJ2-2	CSAHSGSGELFF	TGCAGCGCACACAGCGGGAGTGGGGAGCTGTTTTTT
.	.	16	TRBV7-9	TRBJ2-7	CASSPYGPSRSYEQYF	TGTGCCAGCAGCCCTTACGGTCCTTCTCGCTCCTACGAGCAGTACTTC
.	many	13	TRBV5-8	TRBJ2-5	CASSLLTVETQYF	TGTGCCAGCAGCTTGTTGACGGTAGAGACCCAGTACTTC
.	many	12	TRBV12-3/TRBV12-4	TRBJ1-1	CASSLVRTEAFF	TGTGCCAGCAGCCTCGTTCGAACTGAAGCTTTCTTT
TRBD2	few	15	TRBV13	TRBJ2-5	CASSLRGSKEETQYF	TGTGCCAGCAGCTTACGCGGGAGCAAAGAAGAGACCCAGTACTTC
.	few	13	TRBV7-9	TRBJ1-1	CASSFYVNTEAFF	TGTGCCAGCAGCTTCTATGTGAACACTGAAGCTTTCTTT
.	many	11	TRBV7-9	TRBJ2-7	CASSDTVEQYF	TGTGCCAGCAGCGATACAGTAGAGCAGTACTTC
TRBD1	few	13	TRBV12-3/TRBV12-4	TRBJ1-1	CASWGQLYTEAFF	TGTGCCAGCTGGGGACAGCTTTACACTGAAGCTTTCTTT
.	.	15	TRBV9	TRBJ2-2	CASSEVGGFGGELFF	TGTGCCAGCAGTGAGGTTGGCGGGTTCGGCGGGGAGCTGTTTTTT
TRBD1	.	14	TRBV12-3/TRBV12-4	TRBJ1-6	CASSRTGKNSPLHF	TGTGCCAGCAGTAGGACAGGGAAAAATTCACCCCTCCACTTT
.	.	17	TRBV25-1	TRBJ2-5	CASSDDRPLGCEETQYF	TGTGCCAGCAGTGACGACAGGCCCTTGGGTTGCGAGGAGACCCAGTACTTC
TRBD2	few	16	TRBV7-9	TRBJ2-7	CASSSTSGGALYEQYF	TGTGCCAGCAGCTCAACTAGCGGGGGGGCACTCTACGAGCAGTACTTC
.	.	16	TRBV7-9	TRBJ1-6	CATSRDPGHHNSPLHF	TGTGCCACCAGCAGAGACCCGGGACACCATAATTCACCCCTCCACTTT
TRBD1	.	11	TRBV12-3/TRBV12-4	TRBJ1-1	CASSLTGAAFF	TGTGCCAGCAGTTTGACAGGGGCAGCTTTCTTT
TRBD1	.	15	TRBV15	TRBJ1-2	CATSREEGQGDGYTF	TGTGCCACCAGCAGAGAGGAAGGACAGGGGGATGGCTACACCTTC
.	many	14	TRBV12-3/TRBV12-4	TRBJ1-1	CASRPGHGNTEAFF	TGTGCCAGCAGACCGGGACACGGGAACACTGAAGCTTTCTTT
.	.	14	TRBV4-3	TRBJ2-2	CASSFSPNTGELFF	TGCGCCAGCAGTTTTTCGCCCAACACCGGGGAGCTGTTTTTT
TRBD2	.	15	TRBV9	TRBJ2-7	CASSPGLAGYYEQYF	TGTGCCAGCAGCCCCGGACTAGCGGGATACTACGAGCAGTACTTC
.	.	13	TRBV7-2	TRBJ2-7	CASSSAFGDEQYF	TGTGCCAGCAGCTCGGCGTTTGGCGACGAGCAGTACTTC
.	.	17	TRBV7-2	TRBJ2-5	CASSLATLIVGEETQYF	TGTGCCAGCAGCTTAGCTACTCTAATAGTGGGGGAAGAGACCCAGTACTTC
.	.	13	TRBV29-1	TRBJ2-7	CIVEGRVPYEQYF	TGCATCGTTGAGGGCAGGGTCCCCTACGAGCAGTACTTC
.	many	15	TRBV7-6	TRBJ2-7	CASSLGQGLPYEQYF	TGTGCCAGCAGCTTAGGGCAGGGGTTGCCCTACGAGCAGTACTTC